A single sample gave rise to the 25 T cell receptor beta chains below, sequenced in a study of OX40 agonist ivuxolimab in advanced cancers. Data came from immunoSEQ multiplex PCR; TCRdb stores just in-frame clones and leaves some out. The sample contains roughly 66,000 clones, around four fifths of which appear only once. This specimen was CD4+ or CD8+ T cells sorted from blood, taken in a trial of the OX40 agonist ivuxolimab. Every receptor here comes from an adult with an advanced solid tumor such as melanoma, head and neck, liver or kidney cancer.

The V call is TRBV29-1, the J call TRBJ2-7; 13 bases are a match to TRBD2. The CDR3 covers 13 residues. Germline V gene data show CDR1 as SQVTM and CDR2 as ANQGSEA. Unmatched junction bases numbered 7, after V lost 5 bases and J lost 9 bases. The CDR3 spells CSVRLAGGLWQYF. The CDR3 bases are TGCAGCGTTCGACTAGCGGGAGGTTTATGGCAGTACTTC.

This sequence joins TRBV19 and TRBJ2-1; 12 bases match TRBD2. After removal of 0 bases from V and 13 bases from J, the junction contained 10 bases not matched to a gene. The CDR3 extends over 16 amino acids. Per germline, CDR1 LNHDA and CDR2 SQIVND (reference sequence). As DNA, the CDR3 is TGTGCCAGTAGTATAGATAGGCTAGCGGGAGGGTCATCTCAGTTCTTC. Its translation: CASSIDRLAGGSSQFF.

The V and J genes are TRBV7-6 and TRBJ1-4; 7 bases align to TRBD1. The CDR3 has 15 amino acids. Germline loops: CDR1 SGHVS, CDR2 FNYEAQ. V lost 5 bases, J lost 5 bases, and 8 bases stayed unmatched. The DNA of the CDR3 is TGTGCCAGCAGCAGTACCGGGACAGCGAATGAAAAACTGTTTTTT. This sequence encodes CASSSTGTANEKLFF.

J is TRBJ2-7 and V is TRBV7-8; D is unresolved. Germline values: CDR1 SGHVS, CDR2 FQNEAQ. This CDR3 is 13 amino acids long. The V and J ends lost 1 base and 2 bases respectively, with 6 bases between them. The CDR3 DNA reads as TGTGCCAGCAGCTTAGACAGCGCCTACGAGCAGTACTTC. Its translation is CASSLDSAYEQYF.

The V gene is TRBV18, the J gene TRBJ2-2; 9 bases map to TRBD1. Trimming at V came to 4 bases and at J to 1 base, leaving 1 base not matched to a gene. This CDR3 is 15 amino acids long. Germline lookup yields CDR1 KGHSH and CDR2 LQKENI. CDR3 residues: CASSRQGVNTGELFF. CDR3 in DNA: TGTGCCAGCTCACGACAGGGGGTGAACACCGGGGAGCTGTTTTTT.

This chain joins TRBV28 and TRBJ1-6; D might be TRBD1 (6 bases). Germline CDR1 reads MDHEN; CDR2 reads SYDVKM. Trimming cost V 5 bases and J 7 bases, with 15 bases left between them. This CDR3 spans 15 amino acids. The CDR3 is CASSPGTLGNSPLHF. In DNA, the CDR3 is TGTGCCAGCAGTCCGGGGACATTAGGGAATTCACCCCTCCACTTT.

This rearrangement joins TRBV5-4 to TRBJ2-5; 8 bases are shared with TRBD1. V lost 3 bases and J lost 1; bases outside the gene matches: 5. The CDR3 has 15 residues. Germline assignment: CDR1 SGHNT and CDR2 YYREEE (reference sequence). The CDR3 protein is CASSSGQGRQETQYF. CDR3 bases: TGTGCCAGCAGCTCTGGACAGGGTCGCCAAGAGACCCAGTACTTC.

The chain uses TRBV5-6 and TRBJ2-7; the match to TRBD2 covers 14 bases. The CDR3 length is 17 residues. The V gene's germline CDR1 is SGHDT and CDR2 YYEEEE. Trimming cost V 3 bases and J 1 base; bases outside gene matches: 6. The CDR3 protein is CASSSLGTSGRSYEQYF. The CDR3 DNA is TGTGCCAGCAGCTCTCTCGGGACTAGCGGGAGATCCTACGAGCAGTACTTC. Drawing the rest from reference TRBV5-6 and TRBJ2-7, the complete variable domain is DAGVTQSPTHLIKTRGQQVTLRCSPKSGHDTVSWYQQALGQGPQFIFQYYEEEERQRGNFPDRFSGHQFPNYSSELNVNALLLGDSALYLCASSSLGTSGRSYEQYFGPGTRLTVT.

This clone occurred once. V gene TRBV5-1 combines with J gene TRBJ1-2; TRBD1 matches at 7 bases. CDR1 and CDR2 from the germline V gene are SGHRS and YFSETQ. The CDR3 runs to 15 residues. The V segment lost 5 bases and the J segment 4 bases; nucleotides outside the gene matches: 11. This CDR3 is CASRVRQGTIYGYTF. The CDR3 DNA is TGCGCCAGCAGGGTTCGACAGGGAACTATCTATGGCTACACCTTC.

A remark on this clone: The junction shows a germline mismatch at one end, possibly a read error. The V gene is TRBV5-4, the J gene TRBJ2-1, with TRBD2 identical over 11 bases. The CDR3 covers 17 residues. CDR1 and CDR2 (germline): SGHNT, YYREEE (reference sequence). The CDR3 protein is CASSFSYVAGGQNEQFF. The CDR3 coding sequence is TGCGCCAGCAGCTTTAGTTATGTAGCGGGAGGGCAGAATGAGCAGTTCTTC.

V usage is TRBV13 and J usage is TRBJ2-7; no clear D gene. Trimming stripped 3 bases from V and 5 bases from J, with 14 bases between. Per germline, CDR1 PRHDT and CDR2 FYEKMQ (reference sequence). The CDR3 is 14 residues long. As DNA, the CDR3 is TGTGCCAGCAGCTTCCGAGGTATCAATAACGAGCAGTACTTC. Translation gives CASSFRGINNEQYF. The full variable domain, with the rest looked up from reference TRBV13 and TRBJ2-7, is AAGVIQSPRHLIKEKRETATLKCYPIPRHDTVYWYQQGPGQDPQFLISFYEKMQSDKGSIPDRFSAQQFSDYHSELNMSSLELGDSALYFCASSFRGINNEQYFGPGTRLTVT.

The genes are TRBV28 and TRBJ1-4; D gene uncertain. The germline V and J ends were trimmed by 5 bases and 2 bases, with 18 bases remaining between them. Germline CDR1 reads MDHEN; CDR2 reads SYDVKM. This CDR3 spans 17 amino acids. The CDR3 loop reads CASSLLTRRKTNEKLFF. The CDR3 DNA reads as TGTGCCAGCAGTCTTTTGACCCGGCGGAAGACTAATGAAAAACTGTTTTTT.

This rearrangement joins TRBV28 to TRBJ2-5; D call uncertain. This CDR3 is 12 amino acids long. V gave up 6 bases and J gave up 5 bases, with 10 bases separating them. Looked up from germline, CDR1 is MDHEN and CDR2 is SYDVKM. The CDR3 DNA follows: TGTGCCAGCAGACCATTCGGGGAGACCCAGTACTTC. It encodes CASRPFGETQYF.

V gene TRBV28 combines with J gene TRBJ2-1; no definite D call. Germline CDR1 MDHEN, CDR2 SYDVKM. Deletions cut 5 bases from V and 10 bases from J, with 9 bases between. The CDR3 contains 11 residues. CDR3: CASSASREQFF. For the CDR3, the DNA is TGTGCCAGCAGTGCATCTAGGGAGCAGTTCTTC.

The chain uses TRBV9 and TRBJ2-7, with D uncertain. The germline V gene encodes CDR1 SGDLS and CDR2 YYNGEE. V gave up 4 bases and J gave up 5 bases, with 16 bases separating them. The CDR3 has 14 residues. The CDR3 DNA reads as TGTGCCAGCAGCATCGGACCCTCGGGTGACGAGCAGTACTTC. It translates to CASSIGPSGDEQYF.

The chain is built from TRBV6-5 and TRBJ1-1; D gene uncertain. Germline-derived CDR1 and CDR2 are MNHEY and SVGAGI. Trimming removed 8 bases at V and 5 bases at J, with 15 bases between. There are 13 residues in the CDR3. In nucleotides, the CDR3 is TGTGCCAGCTCCGGGCCTCTGGGGACTGAAGCTTTCTTT. Translating gives CASSGPLGTEAFF.

The gene calls are TRBV29-1 and TRBJ1-2, with a tentative D call TRBD1 (5 bases). Germline values: CDR1 SQVTM, CDR2 ANQGSEA. Trimming stripped 4 bases from V and 4 bases from J, with 13 bases between. There are 13 residues in the CDR3. CDR3 bases: TGCAGCGTTGGGAATGGGGGTCTCTATGGCTACACCTTC. Amino acids: CSVGNGGLYGYTF.

In nucleotides, the CDR3 is TGCAGTGCTAGAAGGGACAGGGAAGCTTTCTTT. It yields the protein CSARRDREAFF. The chain links TRBV20-1 to TRBJ1-1; 8 positions match TRBD1. Germline trimming cut 2 bases from V and 8 bases from J; bases unmatched to any gene: 1. CDR1 and CDR2 (germline): DFQATT, SNEGSKA (reference sequence). The CDR3 is made up of 11 amino acids.

The chain employs TRBV5-5 and TRBJ2-2; 10 positions agree with TRBD1. CDR1 is SGHKS and CDR2 is YYEKEE in the germline V gene (reference sequence). With V trimmed by 5 bases and J by 5 bases, 6 bases remained unmatched. The CDR3 is 15 amino acids. This chain's CDR3 is CASSSGQGVTGELFF. The CDR3 bases are TGTGCCAGCAGTTCCGGACAGGGGGTGACCGGGGAGCTGTTTTTT.

V gene TRBV30 combines with J gene TRBJ1-4, with D maybe TRBD1 (5 bases). Trimming shortened V by 4 bases and J by 8 bases, and 17 bases separated the two germline ends. This CDR3 region has 14 residues. Germline CDR1 GTSNPN, CDR2 SVGIG (reference sequence). The CDR3 coding sequence is TGTGCCTGGAACGGGGGGAGCGGCAGGGAAAAACTGTTTTTT. It yields the protein CAWNGGSGREKLFF.

V is TRBV7-9 and J is TRBJ1-2; D perhaps matches TRBD1 (5 bases). Trimming took 1 base from V and 5 from J, leaving 11 bases between them. The germline CDR1 and CDR2 sequences are SEHNR and FQNEAQ (reference sequence). The CDR3 length is 14 residues. CDR3 nucleotides: TGTGCCAGCAGCTTAGTCGGCAGGGAGTATGGCTACACCTTC. This codes for CASSLVGREYGYTF.

The rearrangement links TRBV28 to TRBJ1-5, with TRBD1 identical over 8 bases. V dropped 3 bases and J dropped 2; count of bases not matched to a gene: 3. This CDR3 has 15 amino acids. CDR1 is MDHEN, CDR2 SYDVKM, per germline. CDR3: CASSFGTGGNQPQHF. Here the CDR3 DNA reads TGTGCCAGCAGTTTTGGGACAGGTGGCAATCAGCCCCAGCATTTT.

This chain links TRBV4-3 with TRBJ2-3; 8 bases align to TRBD2. Germline CDR1 LGHNA, CDR2 YSLEER. After removal of 3 bases from V and 2 bases from J, the junction contained 4 bases not matched to a gene. CDR3 size: 15 residues. The CDR3 here is CASSQGLGNTDTQYF. The CDR3 DNA follows: TGCGCCAGCAGCCAGGGACTAGGCAACACAGATACGCAGTATTTT.

The genes are TRBV10-3 and TRBJ1-2; D call uncertain. Trimming cost V 8 bases and J 2 bases, with 9 bases left between them. Germline-derived CDR1 and CDR2 are ENHRY and SYGVKD. This CDR3 is built from 12 residues. The CDR3 here is CAIGPVNYGYTF. Here the CDR3 DNA reads TGTGCCATCGGCCCAGTGAACTATGGCTACACCTTC.

This rearrangement joins TRBV19 to TRBJ2-2, with D possibly being TRBD1 (5 bases). Germline V gene sequence: CDR1 LNHDA, CDR2 SQIVND (reference sequence). The CDR3 covers 15 residues. V lost 9 bases and J lost 1, with 15 bases in between. CDR3 bases: TGTGCCAGCAGGGATTGGCAGTTGAACACCGGGGAGCTGTTTTTT. Its protein is CASRDWQLNTGELFF.